This T cell receptor (beta chain) was retrieved from a study of T cell repertoires and HLA-DP antigens. Study in general: Average DNA input: roughly 230 ng for CD137+CD4+ sorts, approximately 1,200 ng pre-culture.

The primer mix covered 54 TRBV segments and 13 TRBJ segments. For pre-culture CD4+ samples, the target was around 200,000 T cell genomes. Profiling relied on immunoSEQ multiplex PCR, and the TCRdb table lists in-frame clones only, not all of them. The sample has 75,000 to 90,000 clones, approximately 86% seen once; the top ten hold 1.5% to 2%. Untouched CD4+ T cells were isolated by negative selection, averaging about 98% purity. A note on this clone: Its target is unknown.

CDR3 size: 13 residues. V was trimmed by 5 bases and J by 1 base, leaving 8 bases between them. Germline V gives CDR1 LNHDA, CDR2 SQIVND (reference sequence). The origin of this receptor is a middle-aged man in good health and CMV-seronegative. The specimen sequenced was CD4+ T cells from PBMCs. The chain carries TRBV19 and TRBJ2-5; no clear D gene. The CDR3, as DNA: TGTGCCAGTAGTTCGGATCGCCAAGAGACCCAGTACTTC. Its protein is CASSSDRQETQYF.